This TCR beta chain is drawn from a study of cytomegalovirus exposure and HLA in healthy donors (dated by TCRdb to the late 2010s). With respect to the entire study: An earlier analysis of approximately 590 of the donors reported approximately 290 Gb of sequence data and 117 million unique TCR beta sequences from 150 million to 200 million T cells. Around 320 gigabases of sequencing data and approximately 93 million unique TCR sequences were included in an early release covering over 600 HLA-typed donors. Of the roughly 390 genotyped donors, over 80% were placed in the genetic ancestry cluster associated with self-reported Caucasian donors. The study aimed to test whether cataloging public T cell receptors could reveal signatures of past pathogen exposure. The study profiled the T cell repertoires of hundreds of subjects by immunosequencing and related them to cytomegalovirus serostatus. In addition to the first cohort of roughly 700 subjects, a separate validation cohort of approximately 130 different subjects was used. High-throughput TCR immunosequencing, statistical association of individual TCRs with disease status, and machine learning were combined to predict cytomegalovirus infection status. A later analysis re-analyzed previously published TCR beta repertoires from about 730 donors and added high-resolution HLA genotyping to study TCR occurrence patterns. In the later analysis, no new phenotypic data were used to find candidate immune exposures; instead, reliance was placed on TCR beta sequences and their occurrence across donors. To decide whether each TCR beta V gene segment behaved as functional or pseudogenic, an earlier analysis of nearly 600 of the donors relied on high-throughput TCR beta sequencing. Alongside the repertoire data, information on donor age, sex, ethnicity and CMV serostatus was compiled. In a later genetic analysis, genome-wide SNP genotypes for about three fifths of the roughly 670 donors were used, and that subset was treated as a discovery cohort. All discovery cohort repertoires had been generated on a single sequencing platform. HLA typing included class I and class II loci at four-digit resolution. The number of typed donors differed by locus: about 620-640 for A, B, C, DRB1 and DQB1; 500 to 550 for DQA1; some 610 for DPA1; and roughly 470 for DPB1. Roughly five DR-DQ haplotypes were handled as single units for association and clustering, since linkage in the cohort was strong. Among some 400 genotyped donors of the cohort, an average of roughly 230,000 unique TCR beta nucleotide sequences was sequenced per donor, of which about 18% were non-productive.

The cohort was made up of 650 to 700 healthy bone marrow donors. At the time of sampling, all cohort members were nominally healthy, though unrecorded immune exposures were likely present. The donor was CMV seronegative and belonged to the group of over 300 seronegative cohort members. Every donor gave a peripheral blood sample, and the peripheral blood mononuclear cells from that sample were used for TCR beta sequencing. Genomic DNA extraction from the blood cell samples was performed with the Qiagen DNeasy Blood Extraction Kit. Library preparation used the immunoSEQ multiplex PCR assay. For the multiplex PCR, a mixture combining 60 forward primers for TCR Vbeta segments and 13 reverse primers for TCR Jbeta segments was used. The CDR3 region of rearranged TCR beta genes was amplified from genomic DNA with a multiplex PCR assay. The Illumina HiSeq System was used to sequence the amplified TCR beta libraries as 87-base-pair reads. Regarding the original processing steps: A later analysis tallied roughly 76 million unique TCR beta chains across the 666 repertoires, and some 10 million of those chains were shared by two or more donors. To remove PCR and sequencing errors, raw reads were error-corrected and collapsed into unique sequences using a nearest-neighbor algorithm that merged closely related sequences. CDR3 sequences were aligned to IMGT reference sequences to assign V, D and J gene segments. For a sequence to be retained, at least a six-nucleotide match to both a V gene segment and a J gene segment was required. Rearrangements were called productive when the CDR3 lacked stop codons and stayed in frame with V and J; all others were non-productive. Following IMGT convention, CDR3 was defined as the stretch from the second conserved V-encoded cysteine up to the conserved J-encoded phenylalanine. The earlier analysis of 450 to 750 of the donors excluded any sequence lacking an unambiguous match to a single V gene segment. An earlier analysis of several hundred of the donors classified V segments as functional when productive rearrangements were above 56.7% and as segregating when the standard deviation between donors was above 5%. A statistical classification framework was built to diagnose cytomegalovirus status from the catalog of TCR beta chain sequences. In a later analysis, TCR nucleotide sequences were compared against IMGT/GENE-DB human TR gene sequences so that V and J genes could be assigned. Using the TCRdist pipeline, a later analysis assigned CDR3 sequences along with most-parsimonious VDJ recombination scenarios. A later analysis defined each TCR beta chain by its CDR3 amino acid sequence plus V-gene family, and excluded reads lacking a unique V-gene family. In a later analysis, approximately 590 highly shared, low-generation-probability nucleotide sequences were removed to address suspected cross-contamination and a sequencing artifact. For each public chain, a later analysis derived a clonal expansion index from normalized ranks of inferred template counts within each repertoire. A later analysis computed generation probabilities with a VDJ recombination model fitted to out-of-frame rearrangements, and checked the results against IGoR. A later analysis scored TCR-TCR, TCR-HLA and TCR-CMV co-occurrence with hypergeometric tests, applying a repertoire-size bias correction to TCR pairs. To estimate false discovery rates, a later analysis permuted the HLA or CMV assignments 20 times. In a later analysis, co-occurring TCRs were grouped using DBSCAN, with TCRdist sequence similarity added in when clustering inside HLA-allele-positive subsets. For co-occurrence clustering, repertoires with fewer than 30,000 or more than 120,000 public chains were excluded, along with a handful of repertoires with anomalous nucleotide sharing. Entries here come from immuneACCESS through TCRdb and include only in-frame sequences with V and J called. Some clones fail to appear in such tables; in the studies checked, an unresolved V gene covers under half of the shortfall, and the cause of the remainder is unknown. Clone size and V and J calls were adopted from that table, with D and trimming inferred from the DNA. The table for this sample lists about 89,000 clones; roughly three quarters of them were counted only once. The ten largest clones capture approximately 3.7% of the sample.

From its cysteine to its phenylalanine, the CDR3 spans 12 amino acids. CDR3 DNA is the only sequence kept; it has 36 bases, read in frame from the first base. CDR1 GTSNPN and CDR2 SVGIG are derived from the germline V gene (reference sequence). V is cut by 0 bases and J by 3 bases, and the space between the germline ends is 5 bases. In regard to this clone: It lacks a known antigen. No much larger clone is present one base from it, and per-base qualities are unavailable.

Results the study describes overall, beyond this receptor: A total of about 180 TCR beta chains were listed by the study as associated with cytomegalovirus. Sequencing depth was assumed to be roughly uniform across donors in the presence/absence analyses, though that assumption may not hold. Assigning TCR associations to individual alleles was difficult when HLA alleles, especially DR and DQ, strongly co-occurred. Broadly in line with IMGT annotations, most TCR beta V segments showed up in productive rearrangements about 87% or about 30% of the time in an earlier analysis of approximately 640 of the donors. In a later analysis, several top co-occurrence clusters were reported to appear linked to parvovirus B19, influenza, CMV and Epstein-Barr virus. A few of the identified cytomegalovirus-associated TCR beta chains were confirmed in vitro to be specific for cytomegalovirus antigens. In a later analysis, most CMV-associated TCR beta chains were found to appear HLA-restricted, with HLA associations seemingly driven largely by CMV exposure. It was suggested by the authors that the approach could potentially be generalized to other disease states and immunological phenotypes. In a later analysis, the rate of TCR association differed among HLA loci, with DRB1 alleles having the most associated TCRs and HLA-C alleles having the fewest. In a later analysis, some 17,000 TCR beta sequences were associated with specific HLA alleles at a false discovery rate of 0.05. In a later analysis, HLA-associated TCR beta chains showed more clonal expansion and lower generation probabilities than non-associated chains that were equally common. The classifier was reported to diagnose cytomegalovirus status with high specificity and sensitivity in both the original and validation cohorts. Because some donors lacked HLA typing at each locus, the association tests relied only on the typed subset. The sequencing pipeline was judged likely to have produced a cluster of highly shared sequence variants as a technical artifact. Only TCR beta chains were sequenced in this cohort, and the absence of alpha or paired-chain data limited detectable features. Because counts were too low, roughly 17 rarely observed V segments, including chromosome 9 orphons, were left out of the earlier analysis of approximately 500 of the donors. In a later genetic analysis, a missense DCLRE1C variant was associated with V-gene and J-gene trimming of TCR beta chains, and the association was replicated in an independent cohort. Correlated functional status among segregating V segments might reflect linkage disequilibrium, but an unknown experimental factor could not be ruled out. A later genetic analysis reported fewer N-insertions in productive TCRs among donors in an Asian-associated ancestry cluster than the roughly 650-donor mean. Because the 87-base-pair reads could not distinguish some IMGT-functional V segments, including TRBV6-2 and TRBV6-3, those segments were excluded. For the cohort, immune exposure information was limited to CMV serostatus. Most TCR sequences were observed very rarely across donors, whereas some public TCRs were present in many individuals. A further reported finding was that TCR beta sequences accurately predicted the HLA-A and HLA-B alleles for most subjects in the first cohort.

The material sequenced was PBMCs. The origin of this receptor is a man in his thirties or forties in good health and CMV-seronegative. This sequence uses TRBV30 and TRBJ2-5; TRBD2 is a weak D gene call, 5 bases matching. The nucleotides are TGTGCCTGGAGTGTGACTAAAGAGACCCAGTACTTC. The resulting protein is CAWSVTKETQYF.